A selection of T cell receptor beta chains follows, all from one sample in a study of spatial heterogeneity in lung cancer. In TCRdb, the 5' RACE reads were re-called with MiXCR into one record per CDR3 protein. Of some 78,000 distinct CDR3 sequences detected, 8% appear once; the ten largest clones hold roughly 6.4%. The material sequenced was PBMCs, taken at surgery. The receptors here all came from a male donor with early-stage non-small cell lung cancer. Each CDR3 is given with its conserved first and last residue. Clone size is shown for a subset of rows, as once, few, many or a class of expanded clone.

>TRBV12-3/TRBV12-4|TRBJ2-1|few|15
CASRLAGGSYNEQFF
>TRBV6-5|TRBJ1-1|many|13
CASSYGVWQKAFF
>TRBV5-1|TRBJ2-3|.|15
CASSFTGGRPDTQYF
>TRBV5-5|TRBJ2-7|many|15
CASSPGFGGDYEQYF
>TRBV9|TRBJ2-1|many|14
CASTKDTYYNEQFF
>TRBV28|TRBJ2-3|many|14
CASSLGGQKDTQYF
>TRBV25-1|TRBJ2-4|few|16
CASSAVWEAVQNIQYF
>TRBV20-1|TRBJ2-3|many|14
CSARDRGRSDTQYF
>TRBV9|TRBJ1-5|.|13
CASSAGNDQPQHF
>TRBV24-1|TRBJ2-7|.|17
CATSDSDSEGLAYEQYF
>TRBV6-2/TRBV6-3|TRBJ1-1|many|12
CASSPGTPEAFF
>TRBV7-2|TRBJ2-1|few|14
CASRTIGTPNEQFF
>TRBV7-9|TRBJ1-1|many|14
CASSRTGQDTEAFF
>TRBV11-3|TRBJ2-1|many|13
CASSRSGGNEQFF
>TRBV5-5|TRBJ2-7|many|17
CASTLGLAVDYAYEQYF
>TRBV6-6|TRBJ2-7|few|13
CASSYGLSYEQYF
>TRBV5-1|TRBJ2-1|.|16
CASSPAGQGATDEQFF
>TRBV11-2|TRBJ1-3|few|15
CASSFSPPSGNTIYF
>TRBV7-2|TRBJ2-5|many|13
CASSLADRSLQYF
>TRBV10-3|TRBJ2-1|many|14
CAISGQSSYNEQFF
>TRBV20-1|TRBJ1-4|many|10
CSAAGEKLFF
>TRBV28|TRBJ1-5|many|14
CASSLDSGNQPQHF